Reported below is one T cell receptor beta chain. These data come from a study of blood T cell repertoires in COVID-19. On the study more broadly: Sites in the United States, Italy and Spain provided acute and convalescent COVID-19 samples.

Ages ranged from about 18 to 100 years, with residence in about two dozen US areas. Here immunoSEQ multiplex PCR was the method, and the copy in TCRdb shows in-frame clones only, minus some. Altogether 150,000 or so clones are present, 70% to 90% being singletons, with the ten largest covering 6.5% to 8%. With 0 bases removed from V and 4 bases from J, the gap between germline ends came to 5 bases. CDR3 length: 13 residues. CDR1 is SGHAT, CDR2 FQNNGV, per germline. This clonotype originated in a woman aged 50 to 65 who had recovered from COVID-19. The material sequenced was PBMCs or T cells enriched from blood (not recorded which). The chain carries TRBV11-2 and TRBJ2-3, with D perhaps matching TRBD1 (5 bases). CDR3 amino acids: CASSLEGPDTQYF. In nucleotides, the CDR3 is TGTGCCAGCAGCTTAGAGGGGCCAGATACGCAGTATTTT.